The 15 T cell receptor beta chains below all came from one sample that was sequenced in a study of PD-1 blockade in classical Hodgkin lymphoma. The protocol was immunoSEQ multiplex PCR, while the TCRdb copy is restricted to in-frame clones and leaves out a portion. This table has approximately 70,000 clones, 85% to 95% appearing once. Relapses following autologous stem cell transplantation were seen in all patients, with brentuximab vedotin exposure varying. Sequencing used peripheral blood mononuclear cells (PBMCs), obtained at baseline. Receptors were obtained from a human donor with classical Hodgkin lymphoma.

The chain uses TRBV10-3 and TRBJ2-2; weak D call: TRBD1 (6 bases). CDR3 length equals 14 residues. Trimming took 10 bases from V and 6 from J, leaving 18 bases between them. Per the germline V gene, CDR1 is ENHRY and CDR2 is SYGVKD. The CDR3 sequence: CANSQGRDAGELFF. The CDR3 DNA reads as TGTGCCAACTCACAGGGCCGGGACGCCGGGGAGCTGTTTTTT.

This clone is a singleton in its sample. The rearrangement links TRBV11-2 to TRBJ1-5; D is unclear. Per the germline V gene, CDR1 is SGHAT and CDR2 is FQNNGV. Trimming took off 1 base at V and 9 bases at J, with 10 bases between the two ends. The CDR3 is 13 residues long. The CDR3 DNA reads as TGTGCCAGCAGCTTAGCCTCGGACCGGCCCCAGCATTTT. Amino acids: CASSLASDRPQHF.

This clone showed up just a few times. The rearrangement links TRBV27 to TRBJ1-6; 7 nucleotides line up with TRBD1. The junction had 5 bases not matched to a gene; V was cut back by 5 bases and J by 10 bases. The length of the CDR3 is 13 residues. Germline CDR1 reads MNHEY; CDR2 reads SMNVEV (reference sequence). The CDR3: CASSAAQGSPLHF. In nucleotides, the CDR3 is TGTGCCAGCAGTGCAGCACAGGGGTCACCCCTCCACTTT.

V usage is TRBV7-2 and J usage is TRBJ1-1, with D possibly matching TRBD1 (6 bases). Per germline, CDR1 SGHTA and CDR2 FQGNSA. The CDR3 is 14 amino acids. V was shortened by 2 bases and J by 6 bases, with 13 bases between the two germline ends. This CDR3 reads CASSLPSGAAEAFF. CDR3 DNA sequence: TGTGCCAGCAGCTTACCTTCAGGGGCAGCTGAAGCTTTCTTT.

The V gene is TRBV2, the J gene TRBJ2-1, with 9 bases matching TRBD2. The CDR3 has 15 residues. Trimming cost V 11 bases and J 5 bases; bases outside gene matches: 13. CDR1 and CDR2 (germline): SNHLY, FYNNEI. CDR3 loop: CAGYLAGRIDNEQFF. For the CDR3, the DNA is TGTGCCGGATATCTAGCGGGGCGGATTGACAATGAGCAGTTCTTC.

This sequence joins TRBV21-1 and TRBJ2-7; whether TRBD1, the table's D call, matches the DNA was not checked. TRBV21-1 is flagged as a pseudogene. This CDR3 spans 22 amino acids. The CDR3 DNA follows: TGTGCCAGCAGCAGGATAAACGTCTTGACAGTAACGTTATCAATTGGGTTCTACGAGCAGTACTTC. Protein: CASSRINVLTVTLSIGFYEQYF.

The CDR3 sequence: CASSLRENQPQHF. The CDR3 DNA sequence: TGTGCCAGCAGTTTAAGGGAGAATCAGCCCCAGCATTTT. The chain joins TRBV28 to TRBJ1-5; D is unclear. Germline V gene lookup returns CDR1 MDHEN and CDR2 SYDVKM. Trimming took 2 bases from V and 4 from J, leaving 6 bases between them. This CDR3 is 13 amino acids long.

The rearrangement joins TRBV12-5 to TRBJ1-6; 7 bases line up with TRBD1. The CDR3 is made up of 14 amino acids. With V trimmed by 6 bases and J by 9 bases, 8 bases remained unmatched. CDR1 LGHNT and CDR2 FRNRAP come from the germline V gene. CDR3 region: CASGLGGGGSPLHF. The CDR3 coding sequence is TGTGCTAGTGGCCTAGGGGGCGGGGGTTCACCCCTCCACTTT.

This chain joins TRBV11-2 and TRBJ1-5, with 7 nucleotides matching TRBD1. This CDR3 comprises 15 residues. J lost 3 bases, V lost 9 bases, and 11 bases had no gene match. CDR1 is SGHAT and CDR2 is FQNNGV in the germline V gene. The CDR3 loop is CASSQGDGDNQPQHF. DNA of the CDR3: TGTGCCAGTTCCCAGGGGGACGGTGACAATCAGCCCCAGCATTTT.

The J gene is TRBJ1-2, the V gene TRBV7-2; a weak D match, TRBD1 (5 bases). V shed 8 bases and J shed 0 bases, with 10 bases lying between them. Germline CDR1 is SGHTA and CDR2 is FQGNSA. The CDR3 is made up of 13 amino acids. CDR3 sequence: CASQGRANYGYTF. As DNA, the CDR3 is TGTGCCAGCCAGGGTCGAGCTAACTATGGCTACACCTTC.

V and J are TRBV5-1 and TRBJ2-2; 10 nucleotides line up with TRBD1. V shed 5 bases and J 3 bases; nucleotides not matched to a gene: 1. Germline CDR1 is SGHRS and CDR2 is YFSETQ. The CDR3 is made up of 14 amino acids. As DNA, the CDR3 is TGCGCCAGCAGGGGACAGGGGTACACCGGGGAGCTGTTTTTT. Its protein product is CASRGQGYTGELFF.

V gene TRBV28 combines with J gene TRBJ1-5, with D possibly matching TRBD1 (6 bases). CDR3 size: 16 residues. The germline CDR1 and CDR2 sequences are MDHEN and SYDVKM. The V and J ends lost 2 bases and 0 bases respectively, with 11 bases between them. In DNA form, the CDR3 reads TGTGCCAGCAGTTTAATGGGACAACCTAGCAATCAGCCCCAGCATTTT. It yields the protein CASSLMGQPSNQPQHF. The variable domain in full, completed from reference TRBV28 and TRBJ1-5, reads DVKVTQSSRYLVKRTGEKVFLECVQDMDHENMFWYRQDPGLGLRLIYFSYDVKMKEKGDIPEGYSVSREKKERFSLILESASTNQTSMYLCASSLMGQPSNQPQHFGDGTRLSIL.

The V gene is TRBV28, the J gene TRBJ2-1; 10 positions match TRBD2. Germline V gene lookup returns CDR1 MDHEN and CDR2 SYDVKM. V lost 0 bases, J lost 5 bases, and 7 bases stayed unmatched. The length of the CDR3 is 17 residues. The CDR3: CASSLWGSGRPDNEQFF. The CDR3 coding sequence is TGTGCCAGCAGTTTATGGGGTAGCGGGAGGCCCGACAATGAGCAGTTCTTC.

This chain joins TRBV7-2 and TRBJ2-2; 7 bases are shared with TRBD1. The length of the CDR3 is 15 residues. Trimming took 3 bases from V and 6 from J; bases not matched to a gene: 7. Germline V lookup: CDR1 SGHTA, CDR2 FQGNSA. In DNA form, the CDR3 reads TGTGCCAGCAGCTTTTATAAGGGGGCGGCCGGGGAGCTGTTTTTT. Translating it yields CASSFYKGAAGELFF.

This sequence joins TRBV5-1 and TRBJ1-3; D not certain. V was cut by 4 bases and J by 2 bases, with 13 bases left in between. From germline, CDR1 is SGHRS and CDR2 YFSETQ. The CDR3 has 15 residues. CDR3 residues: CASSASGVAGNTIYF. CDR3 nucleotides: TGCGCCAGCAGCGCGTCTGGGGTGGCTGGAAACACCATATATTTT. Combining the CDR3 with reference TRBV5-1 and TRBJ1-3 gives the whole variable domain KAGVTQTPRYLIKTRGQQVTLSCSPISGHRSVSWYQQTPGQGLQFLFEYFSETQRNKGNFPGRFSGRQFSNSRSEMNVSTLELGDSALYLCASSASGVAGNTIYFGEGSWLTVV.